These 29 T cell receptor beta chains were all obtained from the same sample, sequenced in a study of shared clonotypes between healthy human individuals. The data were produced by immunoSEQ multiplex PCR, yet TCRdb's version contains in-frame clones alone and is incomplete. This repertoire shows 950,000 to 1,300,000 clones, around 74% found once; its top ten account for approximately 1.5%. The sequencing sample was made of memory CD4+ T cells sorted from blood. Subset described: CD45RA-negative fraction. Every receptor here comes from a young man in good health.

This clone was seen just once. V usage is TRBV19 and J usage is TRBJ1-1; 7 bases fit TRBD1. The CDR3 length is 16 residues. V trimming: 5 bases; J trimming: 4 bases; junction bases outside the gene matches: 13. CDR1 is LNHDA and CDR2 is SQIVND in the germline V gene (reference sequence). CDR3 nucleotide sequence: TGTGCCAGTAGTTACTCCGGGACAGTTCAAACCACTGAAGCTTTCTTT. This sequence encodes CASSYSGTVQTTEAFF. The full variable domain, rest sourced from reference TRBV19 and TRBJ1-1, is DGGITQSPKYLFRKEGQNVTLSCEQNLNHDAMYWYRQDPGQGLRLIYYSQIVNDFQKGDIAEGYSVSREKKESFPLTVTSAQKNPTAFYLCASSYSGTVQTTEAFFGQGTRLTVV.

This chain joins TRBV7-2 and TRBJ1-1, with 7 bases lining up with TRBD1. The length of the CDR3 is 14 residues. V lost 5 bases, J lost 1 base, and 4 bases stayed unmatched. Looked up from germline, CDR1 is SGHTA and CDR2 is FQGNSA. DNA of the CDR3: TGTGCCAGCAGCCCGAGGACAGGGAACACTGAAGCTTTCTTT. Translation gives CASSPRTGNTEAFF.

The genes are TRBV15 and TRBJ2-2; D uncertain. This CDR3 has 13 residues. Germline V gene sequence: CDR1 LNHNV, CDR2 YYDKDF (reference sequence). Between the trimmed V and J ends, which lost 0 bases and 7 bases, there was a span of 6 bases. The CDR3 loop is CATSRDRIGELFF. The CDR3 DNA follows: TGTGCCACCAGCAGAGATCGAATCGGGGAGCTGTTTTTT.

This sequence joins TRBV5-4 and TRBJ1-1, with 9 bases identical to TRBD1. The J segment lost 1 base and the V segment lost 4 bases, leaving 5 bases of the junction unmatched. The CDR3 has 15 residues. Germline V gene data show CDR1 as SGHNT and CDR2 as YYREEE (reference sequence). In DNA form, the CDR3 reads TGTGCCAGCAGCCAGGAGGGACAGGGGAACACTGAAGCTTTCTTT. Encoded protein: CASSQEGQGNTEAFF.

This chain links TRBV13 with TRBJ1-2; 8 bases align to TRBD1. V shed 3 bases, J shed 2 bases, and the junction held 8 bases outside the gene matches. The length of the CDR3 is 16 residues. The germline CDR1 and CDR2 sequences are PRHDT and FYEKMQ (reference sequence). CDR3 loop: CASSLTGAPGNYGYTF. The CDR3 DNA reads TGTGCCAGCAGCTTGACAGGGGCCCCGGGGAACTATGGCTACACCTTC.

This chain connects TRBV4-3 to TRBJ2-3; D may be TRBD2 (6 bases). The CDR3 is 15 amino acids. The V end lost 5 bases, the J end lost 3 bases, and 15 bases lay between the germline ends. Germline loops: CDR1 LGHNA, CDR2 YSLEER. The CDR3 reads CASSSTGTATDTQYF. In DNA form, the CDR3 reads TGCGCCAGCAGCTCAACGGGGACTGCGACAGATACGCAGTATTTT.

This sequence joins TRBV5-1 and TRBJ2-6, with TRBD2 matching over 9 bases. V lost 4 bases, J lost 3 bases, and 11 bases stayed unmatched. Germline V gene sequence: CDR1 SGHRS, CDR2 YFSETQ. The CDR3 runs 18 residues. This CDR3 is CASSPGVSGSGGANVLTF. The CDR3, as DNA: TGCGCCAGCAGCCCGGGGGTTAGCGGGAGTGGTGGGGCCAACGTCCTGACTTTC. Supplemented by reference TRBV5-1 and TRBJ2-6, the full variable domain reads KAGVTQTPRYLIKTRGQQVTLSCSPISGHRSVSWYQQTPGQGLQFLFEYFSETQRNKGNFPGRFSGRQFSNSRSEMNVSTLELGDSALYLCASSPGVSGSGGANVLTFGAGSRLTVL.

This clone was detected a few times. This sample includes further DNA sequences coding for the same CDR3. CDR3 residues: CAIRGTGSSYEQYF. The CDR3, as DNA: TGTGCCATCAGGGGGACAGGTAGCTCCTACGAGCAGTACTTC. The J gene is TRBJ2-7, the V gene TRBV10-3; 8 bases agree with TRBD1. Germline loops: CDR1 ENHRY, CDR2 SYGVKD. V gave up 6 bases and J gave up 0 bases; unmatched junction bases: 4. The CDR3 consists of 14 residues.

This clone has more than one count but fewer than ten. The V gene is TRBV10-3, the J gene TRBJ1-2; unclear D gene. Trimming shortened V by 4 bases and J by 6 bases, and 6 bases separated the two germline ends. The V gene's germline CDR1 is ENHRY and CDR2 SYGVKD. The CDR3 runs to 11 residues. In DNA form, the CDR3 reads TGTGCCATCAGTGCACCGGATGGCTACACCTTC. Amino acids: CAISAPDGYTF.

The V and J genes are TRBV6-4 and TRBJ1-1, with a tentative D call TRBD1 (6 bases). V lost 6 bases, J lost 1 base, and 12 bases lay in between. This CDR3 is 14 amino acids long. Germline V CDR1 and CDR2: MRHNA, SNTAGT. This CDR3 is CASRRQAQNTEAFF. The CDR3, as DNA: TGTGCCAGCAGGAGACAGGCCCAGAACACTGAAGCTTTCTTT.

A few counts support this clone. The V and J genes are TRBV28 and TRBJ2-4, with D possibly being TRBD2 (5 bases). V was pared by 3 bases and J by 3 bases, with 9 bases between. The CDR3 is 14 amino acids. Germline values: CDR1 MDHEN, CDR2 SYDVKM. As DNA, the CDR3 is TGTGCCAGCAGTTTTGGAGGTGACAAAAACATTCAGTACTTC. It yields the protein CASSFGGDKNIQYF. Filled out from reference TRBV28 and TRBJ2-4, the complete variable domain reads DVKVTQSSRYLVKRTGEKVFLECVQDMDHENMFWYRQDPGLGLRLIYFSYDVKMKEKGDIPEGYSVSREKKERFSLILESASTNQTSMYLCASSFGGDKNIQYFGAGTRLSVL.

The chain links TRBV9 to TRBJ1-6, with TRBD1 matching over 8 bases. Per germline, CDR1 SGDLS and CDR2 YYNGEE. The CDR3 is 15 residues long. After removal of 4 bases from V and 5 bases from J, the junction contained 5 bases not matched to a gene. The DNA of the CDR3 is TGTGCCAGCAGCTCCCGGACAGGGAATAATTCACCCCTCCACTTT. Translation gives CASSSRTGNNSPLHF.

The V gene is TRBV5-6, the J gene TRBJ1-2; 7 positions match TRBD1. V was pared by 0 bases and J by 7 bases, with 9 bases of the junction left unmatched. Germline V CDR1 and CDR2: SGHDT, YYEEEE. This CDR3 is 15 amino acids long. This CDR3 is CASSLVTQGTVGYTF. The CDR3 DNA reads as TGTGCCAGCAGCTTGGTAACACAGGGGACGGTTGGCTACACCTTC.

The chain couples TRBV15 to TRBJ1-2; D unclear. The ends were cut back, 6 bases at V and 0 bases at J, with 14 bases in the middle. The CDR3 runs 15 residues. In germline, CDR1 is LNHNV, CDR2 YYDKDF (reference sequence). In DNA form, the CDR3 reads TGTGCCACCAGAAGGGCAGCCGCATCTAACTATGGCTACACCTTC. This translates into CATRRAAASNYGYTF.

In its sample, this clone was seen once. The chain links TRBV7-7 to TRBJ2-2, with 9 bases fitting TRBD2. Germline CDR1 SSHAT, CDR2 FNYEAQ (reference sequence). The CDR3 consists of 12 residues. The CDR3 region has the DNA TGTGCTAGCGGGGGAGCCACCGGGGAGCTGTTTTTT. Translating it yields CASGGATGELFF. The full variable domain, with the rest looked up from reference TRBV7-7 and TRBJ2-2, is GAGVSQSPRYKVTKRGQDVTLRCDPISSHATLYWYQQALGQGPEFLTYFNYEAQPDKSGLPSDRFSAERPEGSISTLTIQRTEQRDSAMYRCASGGATGELFFGEGSRLTVL.

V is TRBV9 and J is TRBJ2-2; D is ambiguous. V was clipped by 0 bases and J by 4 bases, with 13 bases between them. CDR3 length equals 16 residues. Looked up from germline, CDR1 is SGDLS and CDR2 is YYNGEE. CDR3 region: CASSVAASGSTGELFF. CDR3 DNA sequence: TGTGCCAGCAGCGTAGCTGCCTCCGGAAGCACCGGGGAGCTGTTTTTT.

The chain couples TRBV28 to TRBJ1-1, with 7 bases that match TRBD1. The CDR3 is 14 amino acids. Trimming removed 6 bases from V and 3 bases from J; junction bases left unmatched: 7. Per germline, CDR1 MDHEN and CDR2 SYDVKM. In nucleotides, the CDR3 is TGTGCCAGCAGAGCGGGACAGTTACACACTGAAGCTTTCTTT. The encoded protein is CASRAGQLHTEAFF.

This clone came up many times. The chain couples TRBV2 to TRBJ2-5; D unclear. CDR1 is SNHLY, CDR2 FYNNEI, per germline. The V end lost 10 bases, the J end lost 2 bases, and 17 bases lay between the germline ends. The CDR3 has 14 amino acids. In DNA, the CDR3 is TGTGCCACCAGGCGTTCTGCGTATCAAGAGACCCAGTACTTC. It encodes CATRRSAYQETQYF.

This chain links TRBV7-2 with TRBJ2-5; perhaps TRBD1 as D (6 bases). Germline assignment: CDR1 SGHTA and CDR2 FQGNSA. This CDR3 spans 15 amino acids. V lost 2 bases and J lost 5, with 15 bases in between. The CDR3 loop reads CASSLSTGARETQYF. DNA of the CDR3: TGTGCCAGCAGCTTATCGACAGGAGCACGGGAGACCCAGTACTTC.

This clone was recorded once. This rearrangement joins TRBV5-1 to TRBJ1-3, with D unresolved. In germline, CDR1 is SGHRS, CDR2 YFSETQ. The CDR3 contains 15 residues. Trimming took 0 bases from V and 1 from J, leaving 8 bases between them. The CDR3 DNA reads TGCGCCAGCAGCTTGGGTAGTAATTCTGGAAACACCATATATTTT. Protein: CASSLGSNSGNTIYF.

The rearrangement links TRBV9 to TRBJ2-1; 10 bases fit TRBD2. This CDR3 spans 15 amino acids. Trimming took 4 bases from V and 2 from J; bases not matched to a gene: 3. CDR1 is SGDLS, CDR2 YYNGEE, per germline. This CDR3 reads CASSTTSGTYNEQFF. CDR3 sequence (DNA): TGTGCCAGCAGCACCACTAGCGGGACCTACAATGAGCAGTTCTTC. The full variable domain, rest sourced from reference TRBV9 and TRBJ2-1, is DSGVTQTPKHLITATGQRVTLRCSPRSGDLSVYWYQQSLDQGLQFLIQYYNGEERAKGNILERFSAQQFPDLHSELNLSSLELGDSALYFCASSTTSGTYNEQFFGPGTRLTVL.

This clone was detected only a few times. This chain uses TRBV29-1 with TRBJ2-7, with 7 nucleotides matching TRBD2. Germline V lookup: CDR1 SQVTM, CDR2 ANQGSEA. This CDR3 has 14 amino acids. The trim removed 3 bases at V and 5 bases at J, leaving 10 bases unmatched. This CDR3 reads CSVDIGRDGDEQYF. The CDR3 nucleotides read TGCAGCGTTGATATAGGGAGGGACGGGGACGAGCAGTACTTC.

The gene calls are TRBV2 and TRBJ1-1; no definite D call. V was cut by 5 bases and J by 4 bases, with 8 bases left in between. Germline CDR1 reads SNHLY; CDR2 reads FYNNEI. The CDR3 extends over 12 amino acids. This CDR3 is CASSWEGTEAFF. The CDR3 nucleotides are TGTGCCAGCAGTTGGGAGGGCACTGAAGCTTTCTTT.

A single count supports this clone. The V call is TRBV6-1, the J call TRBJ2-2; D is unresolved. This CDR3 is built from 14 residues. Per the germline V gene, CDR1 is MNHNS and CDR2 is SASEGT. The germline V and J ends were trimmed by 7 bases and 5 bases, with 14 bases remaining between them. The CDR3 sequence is CASNQVGRTGELFF. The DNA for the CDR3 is TGTGCCAGCAATCAGGTCGGCAGGACCGGGGAGCTGTTTTTT.

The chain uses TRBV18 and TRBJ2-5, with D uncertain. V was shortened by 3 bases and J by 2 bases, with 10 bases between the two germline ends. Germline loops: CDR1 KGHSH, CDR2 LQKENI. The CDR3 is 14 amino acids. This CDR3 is CASSPTQIQETQYF. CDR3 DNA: TGTGCCAGCTCACCTACCCAGATACAAGAGACCCAGTACTTC.

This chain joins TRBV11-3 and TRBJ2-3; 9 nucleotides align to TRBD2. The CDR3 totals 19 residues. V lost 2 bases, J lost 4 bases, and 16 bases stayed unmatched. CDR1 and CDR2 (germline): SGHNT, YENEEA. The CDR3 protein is CASSLRPPTSGGGADTQYF. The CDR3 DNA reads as TGTGCCAGCAGCTTACGTCCTCCGACTAGCGGAGGGGGCGCAGATACGCAGTATTTT.

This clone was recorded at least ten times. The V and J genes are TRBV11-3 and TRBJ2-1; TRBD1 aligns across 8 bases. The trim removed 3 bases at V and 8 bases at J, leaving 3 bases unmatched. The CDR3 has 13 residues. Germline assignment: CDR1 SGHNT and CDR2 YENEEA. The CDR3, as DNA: TGTGCCAGCAGCTTCACGGACAGGGATGAGCAGTTCTTC. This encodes CASSFTDRDEQFF.

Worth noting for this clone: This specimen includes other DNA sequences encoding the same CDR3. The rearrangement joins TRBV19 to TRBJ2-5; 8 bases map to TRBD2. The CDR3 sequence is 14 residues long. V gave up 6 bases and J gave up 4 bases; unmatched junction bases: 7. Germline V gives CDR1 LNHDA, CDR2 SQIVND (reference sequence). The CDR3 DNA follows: TGTGCCAGTAGAGGTGGACTAGCAAGAGAGACCCAGTACTTC. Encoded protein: CASRGGLARETQYF.

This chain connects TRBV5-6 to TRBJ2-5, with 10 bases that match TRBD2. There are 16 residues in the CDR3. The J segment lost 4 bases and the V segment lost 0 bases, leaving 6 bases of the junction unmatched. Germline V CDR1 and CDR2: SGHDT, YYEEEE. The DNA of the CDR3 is TGTGCCAGCAGCTTGGTTAAGCGGGGGGGCCCAGAGACCCAGTACTTC. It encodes CASSLVKRGGPETQYF.